A selection of T cell receptor beta chains follows, all from one sample in a study of shared clonotypes between healthy human individuals. Produced via immunoSEQ multiplex PCR; TCRdb's table is partial and in-frame only. The table includes more than 2,000,000 clones, more than 85% detected once. What was sequenced was naive CD4+ T cells from PBMCs. These receptors were collected from a man between 18 and 35 years old in good health. Some clones in this sample may be carry-over from other donors' samples. Both conserved end residues are part of each CDR3. D genes are given only for firm matches.

d_call j_call v_call cdr3_nt cdr3_aa
NA TRBJ1-1 TRBV6-5 TGTGCCAGCAGTTTCCGGGACACCCAAAGGGCTTTCTTT CASSFRDTQRAFF
NA TRBJ1-3 TRBV9 TGTGCCAGCAGCGTAGCCCCCAGGGGCGGTGGAAACACCATATATTTT CASSVAPRGGGNTIYF
TRBD1 TRBJ1-2 TRBV5-1 TGCGCCAGCAGCTTGGCCCGGGACAGGGAAAACGGCTACACCTTC CASSLARDRENGYTF
NA TRBJ1-2 TRBV9 TGTGCCAGCAGCGTTTTGGGTGATGGCTACACCTTC CASSVLGDGYTF
TRBD1 TRBJ2-2 TRBV25-1 TGTGCCAGCAGTGAATTCGGGACAGGGGCCGGGGAGCTGTTTTTT CASSEFGTGAGELFF
NA TRBJ1-1 TRBV2 TGTGCCAGCAGTGATCGACAGCGGCATACTGAAGCTTTCTTT CASSDRQRHTEAFF
TRBD1 TRBJ2-5 TRBV7-8 TGTGCCAGCAGCGTAGGACAGGGAACGGAGACCCAGTACTTC CASSVGQGTETQYF
TRBD1 TRBJ2-1 TRBV5-1 TGCGCCAGCAGGCCGAATACAGGGGATGAGCAGTTCTTC CASRPNTGDEQFF
TRBD1 TRBJ2-2 TRBV5-1 TGCGCCAGCAGCTGGGACAGGGCGAACACCGGGGAGCTGTTTTTT CASSWDRANTGELFF
NA TRBJ1-1 TRBV6-5 TGTGCCACCTGGGACGGTGGGAGGGCCTTTGAAGCTTTCTTT CATWDGGRAFEAFF
TRBD2 TRBJ2-2 TRBV29-1 TGCAGCGTCTCGGGAGCGGGGGGAATGAACACCGGGGAGCTGTTTTTT CSVSGAGGMNTGELFF
NA TRBJ2-1 TRBV5-1 TGCGCCAGCAGAGTCCGCACCTACAATGAGCAGTTCTTC CASRVRTYNEQFF
NA TRBJ1-3 TRBV6-6 TGTGCCAGTTTTCCTGGTGGCAGCTCTGGAAACACCATATATTTT CASFPGGSSGNTIYF
NA TRBJ2-1 TRBV20-1 TGCAGTGCTAGTAGGTACAATGAGCAGTTCTTC CSASRYNEQFF
TRBD2 TRBJ2-7 TRBV6-5 TGTGCCAGCAGTTACTCTAGGGCTAGCGGTCCCTACGAGCAGTACTTC CASSYSRASGPYEQYF
TRBD2 TRBJ2-5 TRBV7-9 TGTGCCAGCAGCTCGAGACGCCCTAGCGGGAGCATGGGGCAAGAGACCCAGTACTTC CASSSRRPSGSMGQETQYF